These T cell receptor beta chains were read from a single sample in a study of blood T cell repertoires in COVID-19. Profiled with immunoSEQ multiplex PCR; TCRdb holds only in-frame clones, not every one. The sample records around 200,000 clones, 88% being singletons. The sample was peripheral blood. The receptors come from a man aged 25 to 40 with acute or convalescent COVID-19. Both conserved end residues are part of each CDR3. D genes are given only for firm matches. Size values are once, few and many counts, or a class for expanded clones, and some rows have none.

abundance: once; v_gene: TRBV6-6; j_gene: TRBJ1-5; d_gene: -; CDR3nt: TGTGCCAGCAAAGGACGGGACAATCAGCCCCAGCATTTT; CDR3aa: CASKGRDNQPQHF
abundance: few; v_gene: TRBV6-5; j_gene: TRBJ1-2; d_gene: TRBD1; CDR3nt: TGTGCCAGCAGTTACTCCCCCGGGACAGGTCATGGCTACACCTTC; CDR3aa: CASSYSPGTGHGYTF
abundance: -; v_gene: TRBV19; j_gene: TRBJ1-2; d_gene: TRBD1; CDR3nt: TGTGCCAGTAGTATTAACAGGGGAGATGGCTACACCTTC; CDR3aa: CASSINRGDGYTF
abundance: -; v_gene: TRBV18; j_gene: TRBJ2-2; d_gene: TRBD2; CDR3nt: TGTGCCAGCTCACCACTTACTTGGACTAGCGGGAGTTCTGCCGGGGAGCTGTTTTTT; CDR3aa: CASSPLTWTSGSSAGELFF
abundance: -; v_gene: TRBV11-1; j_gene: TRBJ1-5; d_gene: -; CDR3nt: TGTGCCAGCAGCATACATAGCAATCAGCCCCAGCATTTT; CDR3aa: CASSIHSNQPQHF
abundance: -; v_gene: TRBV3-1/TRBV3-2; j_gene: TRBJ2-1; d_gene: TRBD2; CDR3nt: TGTGCCAGCAGCCAATCCGGGGGGTACAATGAGCAGTTCTTC; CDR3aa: CASSQSGGYNEQFF
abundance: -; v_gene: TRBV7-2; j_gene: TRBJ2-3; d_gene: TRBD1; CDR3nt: TGTGCCAGCAGCTTAGGACTCGTACAGGGGGCCAACACAGATACGCAGTATTTT; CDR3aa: CASSLGLVQGANTDTQYF
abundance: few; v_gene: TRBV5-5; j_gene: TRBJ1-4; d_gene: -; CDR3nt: TGTGCCAGCAGCTTGCTCACTAATGAAAAACTGTTTTTT; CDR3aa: CASSLLTNEKLFF
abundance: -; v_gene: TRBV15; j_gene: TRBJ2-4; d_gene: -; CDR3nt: TGTGCCACCAGCCAAGGGACAGCGGGAGACACAAACATTCAGTACTTC; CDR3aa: CATSQGTAGDTNIQYF
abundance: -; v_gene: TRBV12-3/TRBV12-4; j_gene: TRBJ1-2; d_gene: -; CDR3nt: TGTGCCAGCAGCGGAGACAGTTACTATGGCTACACCTTC; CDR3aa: CASSGDSYYGYTF
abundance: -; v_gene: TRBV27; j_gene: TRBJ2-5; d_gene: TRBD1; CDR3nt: TGTGCCAGCAGCTCAGGGGGCGAGACCCAGTACTTC; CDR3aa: CASSSGGETQYF
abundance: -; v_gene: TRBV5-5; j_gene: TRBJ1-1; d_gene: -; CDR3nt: TGTGCCAGCAGCTCCCCGGGAACTGAAGCTTTCTTT; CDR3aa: CASSSPGTEAFF
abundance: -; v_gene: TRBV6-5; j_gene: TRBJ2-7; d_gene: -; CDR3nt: TGTGCCAGCAGTTACGGCAGGGTATACGAGCAGTACTTC; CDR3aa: CASSYGRVYEQYF
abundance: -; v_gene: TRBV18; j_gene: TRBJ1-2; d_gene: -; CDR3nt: TGTGCCAGCTCACCCCGTTCCTATGGCTACACCTTC; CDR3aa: CASSPRSYGYTF
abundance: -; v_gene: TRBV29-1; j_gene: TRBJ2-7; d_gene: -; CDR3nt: TGCAGCGCCGTCACAGGGTTAGTAGGCGAGCAGTACTTC; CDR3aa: CSAVTGLVGEQYF
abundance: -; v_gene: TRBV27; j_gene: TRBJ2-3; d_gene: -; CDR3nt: TGTGCCAGCAAAAATCCGCGGCCGGTTACAGATACGCAGTATTTT; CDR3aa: CASKNPRPVTDTQYF
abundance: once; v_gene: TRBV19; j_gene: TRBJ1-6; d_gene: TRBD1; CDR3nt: TGTGCCAGTTCACCATTTCACCGGGACAGGGGTGGCAATTCACCCCTCCACTTT; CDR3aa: CASSPFHRDRGGNSPLHF
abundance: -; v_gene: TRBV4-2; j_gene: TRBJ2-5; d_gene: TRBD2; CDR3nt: TGTGCCAGCAGCCAGGCCGGGACTAGCGGGATCTTCCAAGAGACCCAGTACTTC; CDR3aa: CASSQAGTSGIFQETQYF
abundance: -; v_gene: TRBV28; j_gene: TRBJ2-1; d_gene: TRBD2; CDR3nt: TGTGCCAGCAGTAACCCTACTAGCGCCAATGAGCAGTTCTTC; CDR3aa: CASSNPTSANEQFF
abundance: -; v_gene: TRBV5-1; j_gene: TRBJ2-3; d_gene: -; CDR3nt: TGCGCCAGCAGCCCCCTCCTACGCACAGATACGCAGTATTTT; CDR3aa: CASSPLLRTDTQYF
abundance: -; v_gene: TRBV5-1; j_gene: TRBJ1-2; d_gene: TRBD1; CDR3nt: TGCGCCAGCAGCTTGGAACAGGGGGCGGGTGGCTACACCTTC; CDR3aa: CASSLEQGAGGYTF
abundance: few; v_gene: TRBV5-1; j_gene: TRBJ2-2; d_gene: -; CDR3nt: TGCGCCAGCAGCTTGGCCATAGCGAACACCGGGGAGCTGTTTTTT; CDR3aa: CASSLAIANTGELFF
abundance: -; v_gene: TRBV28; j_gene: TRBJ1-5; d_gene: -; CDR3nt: TGTGCCAGCAGTTTAGGAGGGGTACTCTTGACCCAGCATTTT; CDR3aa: CASSLGGVLLTQHF
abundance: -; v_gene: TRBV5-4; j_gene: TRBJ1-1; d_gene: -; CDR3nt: TGTGCCAGCAGCTTGAAGCGGCAGAACACTGAAGCTTTCTTT; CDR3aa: CASSLKRQNTEAFF
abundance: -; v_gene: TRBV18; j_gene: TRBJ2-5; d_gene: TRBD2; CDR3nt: TGTGCCAGCTCCCCTCTAGCGGCCAACCAAGAGACCCAGTACTTC; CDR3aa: CASSPLAANQETQYF
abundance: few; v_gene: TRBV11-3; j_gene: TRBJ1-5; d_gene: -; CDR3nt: TGTGCCAGCAGTTTTCTACGGGACAAAGGTAGCAATCAGCCCCAGCATTTT; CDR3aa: CASSFLRDKGSNQPQHF
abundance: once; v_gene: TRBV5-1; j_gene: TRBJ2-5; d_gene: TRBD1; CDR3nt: TGCGCCAGCAGCCACAATACAGGGGGGCCAGAGACCCAGTACTTC; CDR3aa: CASSHNTGGPETQYF
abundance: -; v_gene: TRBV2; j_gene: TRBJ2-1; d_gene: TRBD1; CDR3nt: TGTGCCAGCAGTAAGGACAGGGGGCCCACTAGCTCCTACAATGAGCAGTTCTTC; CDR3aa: CASSKDRGPTSSYNEQFF
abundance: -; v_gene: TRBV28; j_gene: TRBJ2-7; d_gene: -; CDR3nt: TGTGCCAGCAGTTCGTCGGACACGTCCTACGAGCAGTACTTC; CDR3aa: CASSSSDTSYEQYF
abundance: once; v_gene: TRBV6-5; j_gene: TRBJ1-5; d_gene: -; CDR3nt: TGTGCCAGCAGCGGCGGTGCAGTGGGGCCCCAGCATTTT; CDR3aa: CASSGGAVGPQHF
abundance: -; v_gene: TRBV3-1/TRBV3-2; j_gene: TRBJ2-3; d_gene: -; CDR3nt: TGTGCCAGCAGCCAAGATCCTGGGAGTCTCGCGCAGTATTTT; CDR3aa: CASSQDPGSLAQYF
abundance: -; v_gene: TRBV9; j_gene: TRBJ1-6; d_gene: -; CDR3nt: TGTGCCAACCTAATACCCCGTGCAGGCCCCACTTCACCCCTCCACTTT; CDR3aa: CANLIPRAGPTSPLHF
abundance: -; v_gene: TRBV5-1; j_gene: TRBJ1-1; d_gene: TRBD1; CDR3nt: TGCGCCAGCAGCGGTGTAGGGACAGACACTGAAGCTTTCTTT; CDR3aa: CASSGVGTDTEAFF
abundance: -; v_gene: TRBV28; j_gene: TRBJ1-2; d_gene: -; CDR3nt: TGTGCCAGCAGTCCGACCCGGGGGTATGGCTACACCTTC; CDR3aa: CASSPTRGYGYTF
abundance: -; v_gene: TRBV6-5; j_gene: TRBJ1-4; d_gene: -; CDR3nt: TGTGCCAGCAGTTACTTGAACGGAAAACTGTTTTTT; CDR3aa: CASSYLNGKLFF
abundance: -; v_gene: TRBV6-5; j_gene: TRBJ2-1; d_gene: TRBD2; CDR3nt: TGTGCCAGCAGTTCGGGGGGGCGCTACAATGAGCAGTTCTTC; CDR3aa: CASSSGGRYNEQFF
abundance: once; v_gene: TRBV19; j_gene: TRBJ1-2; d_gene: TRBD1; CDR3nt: TGTGCCAGTAGTGTGCCGGGACAGGGGGATGGCTACACCTTC; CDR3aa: CASSVPGQGDGYTF
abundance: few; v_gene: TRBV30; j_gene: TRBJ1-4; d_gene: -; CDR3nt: TGTGCCTTGGATACCGGGGGGAACGAAAAACTGTTTTTT; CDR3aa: CALDTGGNEKLFF
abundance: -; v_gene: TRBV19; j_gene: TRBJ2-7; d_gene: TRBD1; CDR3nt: TGTGCCAGTAGTCCGGGGACAGGATACTACGAGCAGTACTTC; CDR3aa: CASSPGTGYYEQYF
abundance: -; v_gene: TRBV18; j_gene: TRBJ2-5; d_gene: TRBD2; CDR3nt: TGTGCCAGCTCACCGGCATCATCAGCGGGAGGAGAGACCCAGTACTTC; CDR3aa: CASSPASSAGGETQYF
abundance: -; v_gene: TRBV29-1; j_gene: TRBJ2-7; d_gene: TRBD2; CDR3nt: TGCAGCGTTGAAGATACGGGAGGGCCGGACGAGCAGTACTTC; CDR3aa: CSVEDTGGPDEQYF
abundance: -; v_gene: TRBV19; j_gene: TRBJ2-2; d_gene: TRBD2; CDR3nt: TGTGCCAGTAGTCCGAGACTAGCGGGGGTCCCGAACACCGGGGAGCTGTTTTTT; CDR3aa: CASSPRLAGVPNTGELFF
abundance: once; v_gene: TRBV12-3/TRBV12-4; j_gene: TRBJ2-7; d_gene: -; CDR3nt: TGTGCCAGCAGGAGAGACGAGCGCTACGAGCAGTACTTC; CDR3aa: CASRRDERYEQYF
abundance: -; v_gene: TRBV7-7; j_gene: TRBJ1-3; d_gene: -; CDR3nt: TGTGCTAGCAGCTTAGTGGGGCAAGACTCTGGAAACACCATATATTTT; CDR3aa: CASSLVGQDSGNTIYF
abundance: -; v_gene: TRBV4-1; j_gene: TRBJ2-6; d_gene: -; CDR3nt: TGCGCCAGCAGCCAAGTCCACTCTGGGGCCAACGTCCTGACTTTC; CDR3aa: CASSQVHSGANVLTF
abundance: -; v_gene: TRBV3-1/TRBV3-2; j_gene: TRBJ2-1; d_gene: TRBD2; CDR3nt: TGTGCCAGCAGCCAAGGGCCTTCGAGACTAGCGGACGAGCAGTTCTTC; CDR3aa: CASSQGPSRLADEQFF
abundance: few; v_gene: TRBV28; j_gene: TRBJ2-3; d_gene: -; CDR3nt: TGTGCCAGCAGTTTTTTAGCCGGCACAGATACGCAGTATTTT; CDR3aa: CASSFLAGTDTQYF
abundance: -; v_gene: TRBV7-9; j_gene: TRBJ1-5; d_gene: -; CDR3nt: TGTGCCAGCAGCCCGTCCGGGGGGGATCAGCCCCAGCATTTT; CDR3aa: CASSPSGGDQPQHF
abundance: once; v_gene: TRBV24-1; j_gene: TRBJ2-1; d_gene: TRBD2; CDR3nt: TGTGCCACCAGTGATTTTTCCGGACTAGCGGGCAGCAATGAGCAGTTCTTC; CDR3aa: CATSDFSGLAGSNEQFF
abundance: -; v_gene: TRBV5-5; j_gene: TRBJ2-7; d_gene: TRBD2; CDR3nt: TGTGCCAGCTGGACTAGCGGGAGCATAGGGTACGAGCAGTACTTC; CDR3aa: CASWTSGSIGYEQYF
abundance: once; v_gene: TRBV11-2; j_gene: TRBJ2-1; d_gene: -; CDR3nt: TGTGCCAGCAGCTTATCCCAGCGTCGCACACATAACCCAAACAATGAGCAGTTCTTC; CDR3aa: CASSLSQRRTHNPNNEQFF
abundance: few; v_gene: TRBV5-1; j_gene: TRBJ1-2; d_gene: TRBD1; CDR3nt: TGCGCCAGCAGCTTGGACGGGACAGGGAAGGTGGGGGGCTACACCTTC; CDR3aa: CASSLDGTGKVGGYTF
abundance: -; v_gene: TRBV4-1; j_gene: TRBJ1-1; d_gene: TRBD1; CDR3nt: TGCGCCAGCAGCCAACCTGACAGGGGGCCGACGAACACTGAAGCTTTCTTT; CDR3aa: CASSQPDRGPTNTEAFF
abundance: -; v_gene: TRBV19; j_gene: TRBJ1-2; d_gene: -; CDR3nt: TGTGCCAGTAGTCCCAAGGCGGGTATCTACACCTTC; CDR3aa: CASSPKAGIYTF
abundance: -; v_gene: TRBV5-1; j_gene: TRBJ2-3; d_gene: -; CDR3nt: TGCGCCAGCAGCCCCACAGGGAGGGGGGGCACAGATACGCAGTATTTT; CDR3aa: CASSPTGRGGTDTQYF
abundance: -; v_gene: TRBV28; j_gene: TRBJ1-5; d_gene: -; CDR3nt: TGTGCCAGCAGTTTCCTCGAAGGAGGGGAACGGAGGCCCCAGCATTTT; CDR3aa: CASSFLEGGERRPQHF
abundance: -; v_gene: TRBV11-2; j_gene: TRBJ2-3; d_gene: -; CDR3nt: TGTGCCAGCAGCCGGCCGGAGGGGATAAGCACAGATACGCAGTATTTT; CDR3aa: CASSRPEGISTDTQYF
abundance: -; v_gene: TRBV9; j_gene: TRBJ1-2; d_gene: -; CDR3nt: TGTGCCAGCAGCGAGAGTCCCCAAGCCGGCTATGGCTACACCTTC; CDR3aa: CASSESPQAGYGYTF
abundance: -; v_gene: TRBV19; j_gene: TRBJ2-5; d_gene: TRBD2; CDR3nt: TGTGCCAGTAGAGCGGGGGGGCTAGAGACCCAGTACTTC; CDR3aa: CASRAGGLETQYF
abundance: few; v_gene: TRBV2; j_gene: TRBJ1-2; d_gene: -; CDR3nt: TGTGCCAGCAGTTTACAGGGTTTCTATGGCTACACCTTC; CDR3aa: CASSLQGFYGYTF